This T cell receptor (beta chain) was documented in a study of vaccination and CD4 T cells after COVID-19. The CDR3 runs to 12 residues. V lost 10 bases to trimming and J lost 3 bases, with 12 bases between them. Germline assignment: CDR1 SNHLY and CDR2 FYNNEI. Time point defined: late sampling 161 to 241 days after vaccination in three convalescent patients. Via MiXCR, TCRdb re-called the PCR reads, giving one row per CDR3 protein. The repertoire has over 25,000 distinct CDR3 sequences, approximately 53% of them found once; the top ten carry about 5.7%. This rearrangement joins TRBV2 to TRBJ2-5; D tentatively reads TRBD1 or TRBD2 (5 bases each). This material consisted of CD4+ T cells from blood, taken about 7 months after SARS-CoV-2 vaccination. The TCR comes from a human donor who had recovered from COVID-19. CDR3 nucleotides: TGTGCCACGGGACGAGGGGAAGAGACCCAGTACTTC. This sequence encodes CATGRGEETQYF.